These 7 T cell receptor beta chains were all obtained from the same sample, sequenced in a study of blood T cell repertoires in COVID-19. Using immunoSEQ multiplex PCR, the repertoire was profiled, and TCRdb retains in-frame clones only, with some absent. The sample yields roughly 260,000 clones, approximately 77% seen once. The source material was peripheral blood. These receptors all come from a woman under 30 with acute or convalescent COVID-19.

This chain joins TRBV7-3 and TRBJ2-1, with unresolved D. The V gene's germline CDR1 is SGHTA and CDR2 FQGTGA. The length of the CDR3 is 11 residues. V lost 4 bases and J 8 bases, leaving 6 bases between the germline ends. The CDR3 reads CASSSGHEQFF. For the CDR3, the DNA is TGTGCCAGCAGCTCAGGCCATGAGCAGTTCTTC.

The genes are TRBV14 and TRBJ1-2, with TRBD1 matching over 7 bases. Germline CDR1 SGHDN, CDR2 FVKESK. The CDR3 has 15 amino acids. V was pared by 4 bases and J by 2 bases, with 7 bases of the junction left unmatched. The CDR3 sequence is CASSRAGTANYGYTF. For the CDR3, the DNA is TGTGCCAGCAGCCGAGCCGGGACAGCGAACTATGGCTACACCTTC.

A few counts support this clone. The J gene is TRBJ2-7, the V gene TRBV10-3; 7 positions match TRBD2. Per germline, CDR1 ENHRY and CDR2 SYGVKD. Trimming at V came to 0 bases and at J to 6 bases, leaving 5 bases not matched to a gene. The CDR3 extends over 14 amino acids. The CDR3 spells CAISESSSSGEQYF. The CDR3, as DNA: TGTGCCATCAGTGAGTCGAGTTCTAGCGGCGAGCAGTACTTC.

The chain has TRBV5-1 and TRBJ1-6; D gene uncertain. The CDR3 covers 15 residues. Germline values: CDR1 SGHRS, CDR2 YFSETQ. Trimming left V 0 bases short and J 4 bases short, with 8 bases between. The CDR3 DNA reads TGCGCCAGCAGCTTGGTGCCAGATTATAATTCACCCCTCCACTTT. Translating it yields CASSLVPDYNSPLHF.

Turning to this clone: The sample contains more than one DNA sequence encoding this CDR3. The rearrangement uses TRBV7-2 and TRBJ2-1, with 10 positions matching TRBD2. This CDR3 has 13 residues. Germline V gene data show CDR1 as SGHTA and CDR2 as FQGNSA. V trimming: 5 bases; J trimming: 6 bases; junction bases outside the gene matches: 1. The chain's CDR3 is CASSRTSGNEQFF. For the CDR3, the DNA is TGTGCCAGCAGCCGGACTAGCGGCAATGAGCAGTTCTTC.

The chain is built from TRBV12-3 or TRBV12-4 and TRBJ2-7; D is unresolved. Trimming left V 3 bases short and J 9 bases short, with 9 bases between. The CDR3 extends over 11 amino acids. CDR3 loop: CASSLAATQYF. In DNA form, the CDR3 reads TGTGCCAGCAGTTTGGCGGCTACGCAGTACTTC.

J is TRBJ2-1 and V is TRBV4-2, with 11 bases lining up with TRBD2. Looked up from germline, CDR1 is LGHNA and CDR2 is YNFKEQ. This CDR3 spans 16 amino acids. V shed 0 bases and J 4 bases; nucleotides not matched to a gene: 2. The CDR3 DNA sequence: TGTGCCAGCAGCCAAGATGGGACTAGCGGATACAATGAGCAGTTCTTC. Translation gives CASSQDGTSGYNEQFF.